This entry features one T cell receptor beta chain sequence. This CDR3 is 15 amino acids long. Germline CDR1 is SGHRS and CDR2 is YFSETQ. V lost 4 bases to trimming and J lost 7 bases; unmatched junction nucleotides: 11. These data originate in a study of T-cell reconstitution after alpha-beta-depleted transplantation in children. Unique molecular identifiers were used in preparing the TCRbeta library. TCRdb re-called the PCR reads through MiXCR, storing one row per CDR3 protein. This sample has hundreds of thousands of distinct CDR3 sequences; roughly 17% occur once, and the top ten carry about 1.1%.

This specimen consisted of PBMCs from the stem cell graft donor, obtained from the stem cell graft. The chain uses TRBV5-1 and TRBJ1-1, with TRBD1 matching over 9 bases. The clonotype was recovered from a human donor who donated a stem cell graft to a child with acute myeloid leukemia. CDR3: CASSETDRGNGEAFF. CDR3 nucleotides: TGCGCCAGCAGCGAAACGGACAGGGGAAACGGTGAAGCTTTCTTT.